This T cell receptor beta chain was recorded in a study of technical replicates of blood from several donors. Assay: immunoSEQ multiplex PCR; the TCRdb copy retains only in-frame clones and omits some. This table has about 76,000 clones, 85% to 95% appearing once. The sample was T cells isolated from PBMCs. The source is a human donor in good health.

This CDR3 is CASSLAGGVTDTQYF. DNA of the CDR3: TGTGCCAGCAGCTTAGCGGGAGGAGTCACAGATACGCAGTATTTT. J is TRBJ2-3 and V is TRBV7-2; D possibly corresponds to TRBD2 (6 bases). Germline V gene lookup returns CDR1 SGHTA and CDR2 FQGNSA. This CDR3 region has 15 residues. V shed 0 bases and J shed 2 bases, with 9 bases lying between them.